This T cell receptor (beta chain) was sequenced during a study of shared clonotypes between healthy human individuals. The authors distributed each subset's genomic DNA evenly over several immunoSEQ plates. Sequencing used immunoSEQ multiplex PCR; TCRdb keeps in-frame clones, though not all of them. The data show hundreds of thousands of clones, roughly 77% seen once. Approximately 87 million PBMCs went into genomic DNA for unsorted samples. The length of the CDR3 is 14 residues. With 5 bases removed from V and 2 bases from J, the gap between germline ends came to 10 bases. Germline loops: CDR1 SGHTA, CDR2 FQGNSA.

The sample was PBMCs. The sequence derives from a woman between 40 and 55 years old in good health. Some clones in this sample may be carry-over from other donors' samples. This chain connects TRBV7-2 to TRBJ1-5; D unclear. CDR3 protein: CASSGRRGNQPQHF. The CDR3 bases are TGTGCCAGCAGCGGAAGGAGGGGCAATCAGCCCCAGCATTTT.